This T cell receptor (beta chain) was recorded in a study of blood T cell repertoires in COVID-19. The overall study: Sources were T cells, B-cell-depleted T cells, or PBMCs; the material itself was cDNA or gDNA.

Sequencing was performed with immunoSEQ multiplex PCR; in TCRdb, only in-frame clones are kept and a portion is missing. The sample includes 210,000 or so clones, about nine tenths of them seen just once. This CDR3 has 15 amino acids. Trimming shortened V by 3 bases and J by 8 bases, and 19 bases separated the two germline ends. The germline V gene encodes CDR1 MGHDK and CDR2 SYGVNS. The sequencing input was peripheral blood. This clonotype was sampled from a man aged 50-60 years with acute or convalescent COVID-19. The chain has TRBV25-1 and TRBJ1-2, with D maybe TRBD1 (5 bases). As DNA, the CDR3 is TGTGCCAGCAGTGATACGGGGTGGGGGGTACCCGGCTACACCTTC. This encodes CASSDTGWGVPGYTF.